This record looks at one TCR beta chain sequence and its context. This record comes from a study of blood T cell repertoires in COVID-19. Whole-study context: The origin of the acute and convalescent COVID-19 samples was the United States, Italy and Spain. T cells, B-cell-depleted T cells, or PBMCs supplied cDNA or gDNA.

Looked up from germline, CDR1 is SGHTA and CDR2 is FQGTGA. The CDR3 loop spans 17 amino acids. V lost 1 base, J lost 7 bases, and 12 bases stayed unmatched. Per the original methods: Estimation of nucleated cell counts was performed using reference gene primer amplification. Clones were read by immunoSEQ multiplex PCR, and TCRdb kept only the in-frame ones, dropping some. That table is the source of V, J and clone size, and D and trimming were worked out from the DNA. This sample has approximately 240,000 clones, with about 90% found just once. The genes are TRBV7-3 and TRBJ2-1; 8 bases agree with TRBD2. This sequence originates from a woman aged 18 to 35 who had recovered from COVID-19. What was sequenced was peripheral blood. The CDR3, as DNA: TGTGCCAGCAGCTTAATTCGAAGAAGCGGGAGTATAAATGAGCAGTTCTTC. This sequence encodes CASSLIRRSGSINEQFF. The variable domain in full, with the rest retrieved from reference TRBV7-3 and TRBJ2-1, is GAGVSQTPSNKVTEKGKYVELRCDPISGHTALYWYRQSLGQGPEFLIYFQGTGAADDSGLPNDRFFAVRPEGSVSTLKIQRTERGDSAVYLCASSLIRRSGSINEQFFGPGTRLTVL.